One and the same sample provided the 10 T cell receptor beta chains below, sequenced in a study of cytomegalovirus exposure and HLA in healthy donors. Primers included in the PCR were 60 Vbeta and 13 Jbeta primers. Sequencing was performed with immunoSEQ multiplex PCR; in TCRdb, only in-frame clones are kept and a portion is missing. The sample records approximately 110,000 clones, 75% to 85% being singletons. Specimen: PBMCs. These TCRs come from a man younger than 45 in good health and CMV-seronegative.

Here the CDR3 reads CAATTHLAGGNTGEQFF. The CDR3 nucleotides read TGTGCCGCCACTACGCATCTAGCGGGAGGCAACACGGGTGAGCAGTTCTTC. This chain joins TRBV10-3 and TRBJ2-1; 11 bases align to TRBD2. This CDR3 region has 17 residues. The junction had 21 bases not matched to a gene; V was cut back by 11 bases and J by 9 bases. Germline CDR1 ENHRY, CDR2 SYGVKD.

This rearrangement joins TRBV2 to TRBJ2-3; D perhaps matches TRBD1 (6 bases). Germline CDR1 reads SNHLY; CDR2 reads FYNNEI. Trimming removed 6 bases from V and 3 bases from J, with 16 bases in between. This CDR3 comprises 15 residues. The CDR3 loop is CASSRSGTMTDTQYF. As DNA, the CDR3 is TGTGCCAGCAGCCGGTCCGGGACAATGACAGATACGCAGTATTTT.

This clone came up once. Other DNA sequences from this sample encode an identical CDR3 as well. CDR3 DNA: TGTGCCACCAGCAGAGTAGGACAGGGCAATCAGCCCCAGCATTTT. It is translated as CATSRVGQGNQPQHF. This chain connects TRBV15 to TRBJ1-5; 7 bases align to TRBD1. The CDR3 covers 15 residues. Germline V gene sequence: CDR1 LNHNV, CDR2 YYDKDF (reference sequence). Unmatched junction bases numbered 2, after V lost 1 base and J lost 2 bases.

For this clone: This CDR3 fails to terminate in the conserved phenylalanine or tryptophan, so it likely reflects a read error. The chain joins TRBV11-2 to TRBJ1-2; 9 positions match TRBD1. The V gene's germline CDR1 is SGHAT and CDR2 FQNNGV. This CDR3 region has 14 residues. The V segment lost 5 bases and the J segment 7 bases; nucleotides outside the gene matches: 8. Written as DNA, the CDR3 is TGTGCCAGCAGCCGGGGGGGACAGGGTCGTGGCTACACCTCC. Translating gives CASSRGGQGRGYTS.

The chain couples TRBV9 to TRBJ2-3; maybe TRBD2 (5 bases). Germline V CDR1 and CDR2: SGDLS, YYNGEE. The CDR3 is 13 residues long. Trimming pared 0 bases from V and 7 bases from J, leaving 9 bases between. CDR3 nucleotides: TGTGCCAGCAGCGTAGGTCGGGAATATACGCAGTATTTT. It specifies CASSVGREYTQYF.

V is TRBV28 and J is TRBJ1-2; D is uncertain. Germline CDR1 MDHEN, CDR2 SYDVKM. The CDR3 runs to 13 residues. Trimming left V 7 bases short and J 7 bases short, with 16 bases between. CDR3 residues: CASKTPLGRGYTF. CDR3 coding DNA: TGTGCCAGCAAAACCCCCTTGGGCCGTGGCTACACCTTC.

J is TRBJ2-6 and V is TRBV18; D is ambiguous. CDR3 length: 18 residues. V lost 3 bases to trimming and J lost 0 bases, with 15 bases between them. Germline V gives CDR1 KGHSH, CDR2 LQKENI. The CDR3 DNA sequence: TGTGCCAGCTCACCGGATCAGGTCCGATTCTCTGGGGCCAACGTCCTGACTTTC. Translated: CASSPDQVRFSGANVLTF.

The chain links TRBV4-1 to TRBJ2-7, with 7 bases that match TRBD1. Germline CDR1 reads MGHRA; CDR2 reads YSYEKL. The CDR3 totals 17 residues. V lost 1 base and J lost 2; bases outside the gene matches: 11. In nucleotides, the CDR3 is TGCGCCAGCAGCCAAGGGGTAGGGGGACAGTGGACCTACGAGCAGTACTTC. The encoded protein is CASSQGVGGQWTYEQYF.

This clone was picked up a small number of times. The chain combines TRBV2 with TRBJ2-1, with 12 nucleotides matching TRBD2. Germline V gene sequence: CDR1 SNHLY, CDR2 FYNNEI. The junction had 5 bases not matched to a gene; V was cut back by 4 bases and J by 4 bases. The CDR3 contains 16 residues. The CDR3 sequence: CASSATSGGSYNEQFF. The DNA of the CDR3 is TGTGCCAGCAGTGCAACTAGCGGGGGGTCTTACAATGAGCAGTTCTTC.

This CDR3 reads CASRSASLLYEQYF. In DNA, the CDR3 is TGTGCCAGCAGGTCGGCTAGCCTCCTCTACGAGCAGTACTTC. The chain combines TRBV2 with TRBJ2-7, with D possibly TRBD2 on 5 matching bases. V lost 6 bases, J lost 3 bases, and 15 bases lay in between. This CDR3 has 14 amino acids. Germline V gives CDR1 SNHLY, CDR2 FYNNEI.